This TCR beta chain was documented in a study of human T cells and chemical hapten exposure. Looking at the study overall: The upper back received 0.01% DPC by patch testing, with results read at 6 days.

This CDR3 is 14 amino acids long. Losses at the gene ends were 1 base for V and 8 bases for J; bases not matched to a gene: 5. CDR1 is SGHVS and CDR2 is FNYEAQ in the germline V gene. Only a few counts were recorded for this clonotype. Its antigen is unknown. Sample time point: patch test 3, about 24 weeks after DPC sensitization. Specified treatment: therapeutic diphenylcyclopropenone sensitization with weekly scalp DPC. The study, taken as a whole, reports: Relative to control repertoires, expanded TCRs gave rise to significantly more large CDR3 similarity clusters.

Single cDNA molecules in the library carried unique molecular identifiers attached during preparation. TCRdb reprocessed the RACE reads via MiXCR and lists one record per CDR3 protein. The profile shows about 82,000 distinct CDR3 sequences, around 13% of them singletons. Sequences were derived from whole blood, sampled in connection with sensitization to the hapten diphenylcyclopropenone (DPC). The V gene is TRBV7-6, the J gene TRBJ2-3, with 8 bases matching TRBD1. This TCR came from a woman between 45 and 65 years old with alopecia areata. Some clones in this sample may be carry-over from other donors' samples. CDR3 region: CASSLGQGPVTQYF. The CDR3 DNA sequence: TGTGCCAGCAGCTTAGGACAGGGGCCGGTTACGCAGTATTTT.